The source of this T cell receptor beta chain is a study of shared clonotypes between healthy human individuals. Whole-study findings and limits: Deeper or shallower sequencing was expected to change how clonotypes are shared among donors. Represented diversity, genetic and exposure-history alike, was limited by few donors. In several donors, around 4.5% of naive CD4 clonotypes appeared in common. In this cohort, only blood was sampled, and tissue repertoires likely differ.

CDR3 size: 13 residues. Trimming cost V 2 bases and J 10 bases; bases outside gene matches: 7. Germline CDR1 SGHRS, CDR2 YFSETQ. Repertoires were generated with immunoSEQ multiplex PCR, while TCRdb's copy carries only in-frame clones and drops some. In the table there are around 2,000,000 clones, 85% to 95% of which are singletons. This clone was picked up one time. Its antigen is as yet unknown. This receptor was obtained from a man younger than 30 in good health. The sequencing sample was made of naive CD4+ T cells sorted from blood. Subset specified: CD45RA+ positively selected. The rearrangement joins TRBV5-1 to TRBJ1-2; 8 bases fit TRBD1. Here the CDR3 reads CASSLTQGAIYTF. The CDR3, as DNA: TGCGCCAGCAGCTTAACCCAGGGGGCGATCTACACCTTC.